These 20 T cell receptor beta chains came from one sample sequenced in a study of blood T cell repertoires in COVID-19. Sequencing used immunoSEQ multiplex PCR; TCRdb keeps in-frame clones, though not all of them. Of 200,000 to 250,000 clones detected, 75% to 85% appear once; the ten largest clones hold over 7%. The material sequenced was peripheral blood. Receptors were obtained from a woman aged 80 or over with COVID-19, enrolled during active disease.

The rearrangement uses TRBV18 and TRBJ2-5; D gene uncertain. The CDR3 has 11 amino acids. V dropped 6 bases and J dropped 1 base, with 3 bases sitting between them. Germline-derived CDR1 and CDR2 are KGHSH and LQKENI. CDR3 sequence (DNA): TGTGCCAGCTCCCTCCAAGAGACCCAGTACTTC. This translates into CASSLQETQYF.

The table lists this clone with a few counts. This chain uses TRBV6-5 with TRBJ2-5; TRBD2 matches 7 bases. CDR1 and CDR2 (germline): MNHEY, SVGAGI. The CDR3 consists of 14 residues. The trim removed 6 bases at V and 2 bases at J, leaving 6 bases unmatched. The CDR3 sequence: CASRPGGVQETQYF. In DNA form, the CDR3 reads TGTGCCAGCAGGCCTGGGGGGGTACAAGAGACCCAGTACTTC.

The rearrangement uses TRBV7-9 and TRBJ2-2, with D tentatively TRBD1 (6 bases). CDR3 length: 15 residues. V lost 5 bases and J 7 bases, leaving 17 bases between the germline ends. Germline CDR1 is SEHNR and CDR2 is FQNEAQ (reference sequence). CDR3 loop: CASSLQGVGNGELFF. CDR3 DNA sequence: TGTGCCAGCAGCCTACAGGGAGTAGGAAACGGGGAGCTGTTTTTT.

This sequence joins TRBV10-2 and TRBJ1-2, with a tentative D call TRBD1 (6 bases). In germline, CDR1 is WSHSY, CDR2 SAAADI. This CDR3 region has 14 residues. V was shortened by 7 bases and J by 8 bases, with 20 bases between the two germline ends. The CDR3 reads CASKREQGSWGYTF. CDR3 DNA sequence: TGCGCCAGCAAGAGGGAACAGGGATCATGGGGCTACACCTTC.

This clone was picked up a small number of times. J is TRBJ2-7 and V is TRBV6-5, with D possibly matching TRBD2 (5 bases). Germline CDR1 MNHEY, CDR2 SVGAGI. This CDR3 comprises 11 residues. Trimming took off 7 bases at V and 3 bases at J, with 7 bases between the two ends. This CDR3 reads CASNRGYEQYF. The CDR3 bases are TGTGCCAGCAACCGGGGCTACGAGCAGTACTTC.

This clone was seen just once. The chain couples TRBV3-1 (or the pseudogene TRBV3-2) to TRBJ1-1; TRBD1 agrees at 7 bases. J was trimmed by 1 base and V by 4 bases; bases with no gene match: 12. Germline V gene data show CDR1 as LGHDT and CDR2 as YNNKEL (reference sequence). The length of the CDR3 is 17 residues. Here the CDR3 DNA reads TGTGCCAGCAGCCCGCCCCCTCGGGACAGACCGAACACTGAAGCTTTCTTT. It translates to CASSPPPRDRPNTEAFF.

V and J are TRBV7-3 and TRBJ2-1, with TRBD1 as a possible D gene (5 bases). The CDR3 contains 16 residues. Germline CDR1 reads SGHTA; CDR2 reads FQGTGA. Trimming took 4 bases from V and 8 from J, leaving 21 bases between them. The CDR3 DNA follows: TGTGCCAGCAGCTCCCCAGGGCCGGAGAGTTATTATGAGCAGTTCTTC. Protein: CASSSPGPESYYEQFF.

V is TRBV12-3 or TRBV12-4 and J is TRBJ1-6; no reliable D call. Trimming pared 6 bases from V and 7 bases from J, leaving 7 bases between. The CDR3 totals 12 residues. The CDR3: CASRAQNSPLHF. CDR3 DNA sequence: TGTGCCAGCAGGGCACAGAATTCACCCCTCCACTTT.

The chain uses TRBV7-2 and TRBJ2-5, with TRBD2 matching over 7 bases. The J segment lost 1 base and the V segment lost 4 bases, leaving 9 bases of the junction unmatched. Per the germline V gene, CDR1 is SGHTA and CDR2 is FQGNSA. This CDR3 spans 16 amino acids. In DNA form, the CDR3 reads TGTGCCAGCAGCTGGTCTAGCGGATTTCCCCAAGAGACCCAGTACTTC. This codes for CASSWSSGFPQETQYF.

This sequence joins TRBV28 and TRBJ2-2; D might be TRBD1 (6 bases). This CDR3 has 14 amino acids. V was cut by 5 bases and J by 7 bases, with 14 bases left in between. Per germline, CDR1 MDHEN and CDR2 SYDVKM. CDR3 sequence reads: CASSVQGYGGELFF. The CDR3 DNA reads TGTGCCAGCAGTGTCCAGGGGTACGGCGGGGAGCTGTTTTTT.

The chain links TRBV6-1 to TRBJ1-1; no clear D. The V gene lost 3 bases and the J gene lost 3 bases, with 8 bases spanning the gap. The germline V gene encodes CDR1 MNHNS and CDR2 SASEGT. The CDR3 is made up of 13 amino acids. CDR3 residues: CASSETFYTEAFF. The CDR3 nucleotides are TGTGCCAGCAGTGAGACATTTTACACTGAAGCTTTCTTT.

CDR3 sequence: CASSKVERAGKRVTQYF. The CDR3 region has the DNA TGTGCCAGCAGCAAAGTTGAGAGGGCCGGGAAGAGGGTGACCCAGTACTTC. The chain is built from TRBV21-1 and TRBJ2-5; TRBD2, the table's D call, was not compared with the DNA. TRBV21-1 is described as a pseudogene. The CDR3 spans 17 residues.

The chain combines TRBV28 with TRBJ2-3; 10 nucleotides match TRBD2. CDR3 length: 14 amino acids. Germline lookup yields CDR1 MDHEN and CDR2 SYDVKM. The ends lost 8 bases at V and 3 bases at J; junction bases unmatched: 5. This CDR3 reads CASGAGGPTDTQYF. Here the CDR3 DNA reads TGTGCCAGCGGAGCGGGAGGGCCAACAGATACGCAGTATTTT.

The rearrangement joins TRBV5-1 to TRBJ1-4; D gene uncertain. The CDR3 is 14 amino acids. Germline loops: CDR1 SGHRS, CDR2 YFSETQ. Trimming pared 2 bases from V and 8 bases from J, leaving 13 bases between. The CDR3, as DNA: TGCGCCAGCAGCTTTGGGCCCGGAGGCGAAAAACTGTTTTTT. Translated, it gives CASSFGPGGEKLFF.

The CDR3 bases are TGCGCCAGCAGCCAAGATCCGCAGGCCTACGAGCAGTACTTC. The encoded protein is CASSQDPQAYEQYF. The chain has TRBV4-1 and TRBJ2-7, with unresolved D. CDR3 length equals 14 residues. Trimming removed 0 bases at V and 2 bases at J, with 8 bases between. In germline, CDR1 is MGHRA, CDR2 YSYEKL.

The genes are TRBV11-1 and TRBJ2-1; TRBD2 aligns across 11 bases. The CDR3 is 12 amino acids. Germline V CDR1 and CDR2: SGHAT, FQDESV (reference sequence). The CDR3 loop is CATSGGNNEQFF. DNA of the CDR3: TGTGCTACTAGCGGGGGCAACAATGAGCAGTTCTTC.

By sample fraction, this clone is medium-sized. The chain carries TRBV30 and TRBJ1-3, with D possibly being TRBD1 (5 bases). Germline CDR1 reads GTSNPN; CDR2 reads SVGIG (reference sequence). This CDR3 contains 12 residues. V lost 7 bases to trimming and J lost 1 base, with 8 bases between them. The CDR3 DNA reads TGTGCCTTCCCAGGGTCTGGAAACACCATATATTTT. It codes for CAFPGSGNTIYF.

Worth noting for this clone: One junction end disagrees with the germline gene, perhaps due to a read error. The chain has TRBV7-7 and TRBJ2-2; TRBD1 matches 7 bases. The germline V gene has CDR1 SSHAT and CDR2 FNYEAQ (reference sequence). The CDR3 is made up of 14 amino acids. CDR3 residues: CASSLAQGAGELFF. CDR3 nucleotide sequence: TGTGCTAGCAGCTTAGCGCAGGGGGCCGGGGAGCTGTTTTTT.

For this clone: One end of the junction varies from germline; a read error may be responsible. This sequence joins TRBV7-7 and TRBJ2-5; TRBD2 matches at 11 bases. CDR3 length equals 15 residues. CDR1 and CDR2 (germline): SSHAT, FNYEAQ (reference sequence). CDR3 region: CASSLLTSGSETQYF. The CDR3 nucleotides read TGTGCTAGCAGCTTATTAACTAGCGGGAGTGAGACCCAGTACTTC.

This chain uses TRBV24-1 with TRBJ2-1; 8 bases map to TRBD2. With V trimmed by 5 bases and J by 8 bases, 16 bases remained unmatched. This CDR3 is built from 17 residues. Germline CDR1 KGHDR, CDR2 SFDVKD. The CDR3 nucleotides are TGTGCCACCAGTGTACAACCCGGACTAGCTGGTTACCATGAGCAGTTCTTC. Translating it yields CATSVQPGLAGYHEQFF.